The 3 T cell receptor beta chains reported below all come from one sample, sequenced in a study of memory CD4+ T cells and cytomegalovirus serostatus. Single viable CD3+CD4+CD8-CD45RO+ cells were sorted as the memory CD4+ T cells. Generated by immunoSEQ multiplex PCR, the TCRdb table keeps only in-frame clones and is missing some. The top ten clones hold more than 2.5% of a sample with tens of thousands of clones, about 70% of them seen once. What was sequenced was memory CD4+ T cells from blood. The receptors were sampled from an adult in good health and CMV-seropositive.

The V call is TRBV28, the J call TRBJ2-7; D could derive from TRBD1 or TRBD2 (5 bases each). The CDR3 is made up of 14 amino acids. Germline loops: CDR1 MDHEN, CDR2 SYDVKM. V shed 1 base and J shed 0 bases, with 7 bases lying between them. CDR3 nucleotides: TGTGCCAGCAGTTTATACGGGACCTCCTACGAGCAGTACTTC. Encoded protein: CASSLYGTSYEQYF.

The CDR3 region has the DNA TGTGCCAGCAGTGAATATAACGGGAGGACGTACGAGCAGTACGTC. It translates to CASSEYNGRTYEQYV. J is TRBJ2-7 and V is TRBV6-1; 7 positions agree with TRBD2. V shed 2 bases and J 4 bases; nucleotides not matched to a gene: 8. Germline lookup yields CDR1 MNHNS and CDR2 SASEGT. The CDR3 covers 15 residues.

The chain is built from TRBV15 and TRBJ2-1, with 11 nucleotides matching TRBD2. Germline trimming cut 1 base from V and 1 base from J; bases unmatched to any gene: 3. Per germline, CDR1 LNHNV and CDR2 YYDKDF (reference sequence). The length of the CDR3 is 17 residues. CDR3 in DNA: TGTGCCACCAGCAGAGGCACTAGCGGGGGTTCCTACAATGAGCAGTTCTTC. As protein: CATSRGTSGGSYNEQFF.